The 13 T cell receptor beta chains in this list originate from one sample, sequenced in a study of blood T cell repertoires in COVID-19. Repertoires were generated with immunoSEQ multiplex PCR, while TCRdb's copy carries only in-frame clones and drops some. The sample has more than 200,000 clones, approximately 84% seen once; the top ten hold approximately 4%. The sample consisted of peripheral blood. The source is a man aged 50 or older with active or convalescent COVID-19.

The chain carries TRBV12-3 or TRBV12-4 and TRBJ1-5; D gene ambiguous. V lost 6 bases and J lost 0, with 6 bases in between. The CDR3 sequence is 13 residues long. For the CDR3, the DNA is TGTGCCAGCAGCCCTTATAGCAATCAGCCCCAGCATTTT. Protein: CASSPYSNQPQHF.

The chain has TRBV6-6 and TRBJ1-1; tentatively, D is TRBD1 (6 bases). Germline CDR1 MNHNY, CDR2 SVGAGI (reference sequence). The V end lost 6 bases, the J end lost 5 bases, and 16 bases lay between the germline ends. The CDR3 length is 14 residues. The CDR3 here is CASRWGARETEAFF. The CDR3 bases are TGTGCCAGCAGGTGGGGGGCGCGGGAGACTGAAGCTTTCTTT.

The chain employs TRBV15 and TRBJ1-1; D is unclear. CDR1 and CDR2 from the germline V gene are LNHNV and YYDKDF (reference sequence). Between the trimmed V and J ends, which lost 3 bases and 2 bases, there was a span of 13 bases. The CDR3 has 15 amino acids. The CDR3 sequence is CATSSGPPRNTEAFF. For the CDR3, the DNA is TGTGCCACCAGCAGTGGGCCCCCGAGAAACACTGAAGCTTTCTTT.

This chain uses TRBV27 with TRBJ2-2, with D possibly TRBD1 on 6 matching bases. V was shortened by 10 bases and J by 4 bases, with 16 bases between the two germline ends. The length of the CDR3 is 14 residues. The germline gives CDR1 MNHEY, CDR2 SMNVEV (reference sequence). The CDR3 bases are TGTGCCATCCGGCAGGGGTCGGGCACCGGGGAGCTGTTTTTT. Translating gives CAIRQGSGTGELFF.

The chain links TRBV9 to TRBJ1-1; TRBD1 matches at 7 bases. Trimming took 4 bases from V and 3 from J; bases not matched to a gene: 6. Germline assignment: CDR1 SGDLS and CDR2 YYNGEE. This CDR3 comprises 14 residues. The CDR3 DNA follows: TGTGCCAGCAGCACTCGGACAGGCTACACTGAAGCTTTCTTT. Protein: CASSTRTGYTEAFF.

The chain employs TRBV11-2 and TRBJ1-4, with D possibly being TRBD1 (5 bases). Trimming took 1 base from V and 0 from J, leaving 18 bases between them. Germline V gives CDR1 SGHAT, CDR2 FQNNGV. The CDR3 length is 19 residues. The CDR3, as DNA: TGTGCCAGCAGCTTAGGACCCCTGGGGCAGTTTGCAACTAATGAAAAACTGTTTTTT. Its translation: CASSLGPLGQFATNEKLFF.

In this sample, this clone turned up a few times. The chain's CDR3 is CATSDTRQGDYQPQHF. The CDR3 DNA reads as TGTGCCACCAGTGATACCCGACAGGGAGACTATCAGCCCCAGCATTTT. The rearrangement uses TRBV24-1 and TRBJ1-5; 7 bases are a match to TRBD1. Germline V gene data show CDR1 as KGHDR and CDR2 as SFDVKD. Trimming took 3 bases from V and 5 from J; bases not matched to a gene: 9. This CDR3 has 16 residues.

The chain links TRBV6-5 to TRBJ1-4; no firm D call. V lost 5 bases and J 3 bases, leaving 10 bases between the germline ends. CDR1 and CDR2 (germline): MNHEY, SVGAGI. The CDR3 runs 14 residues. For the CDR3, the DNA is TGTGCCAGCAGTCTAGGCCAGTCTAATGAAAAACTGTTTTTT. Translating gives CASSLGQSNEKLFF.

This chain links TRBV28 with TRBJ1-6; D might be TRBD1 (6 bases). CDR1 and CDR2 (germline): MDHEN, SYDVKM. The CDR3 totals 17 residues. V gave up 3 bases and J gave up 0 bases, with 12 bases separating them. The CDR3 sequence: CASSFSTGYSYNSPLHF. In nucleotides, the CDR3 is TGTGCCAGCAGTTTTTCCACAGGGTACTCCTATAATTCACCCCTCCACTTT.

The rearrangement joins TRBV7-9 to TRBJ2-5; 7 bases align to TRBD2. This CDR3 contains 15 residues. Germline assignment: CDR1 SEHNR and CDR2 FQNEAQ (reference sequence). Losses at the gene ends were 0 bases for V and 0 bases for J; bases not matched to a gene: 1. In DNA, the CDR3 is TGTGCCAGCAGCTTAGCGCGGGGGAACCAAGAGACCCAGTACTTC. Protein sequence: CASSLARGNQETQYF.

V usage is TRBV5-6 and J usage is TRBJ1-2; 8 nucleotides align to TRBD1. Per the germline V gene, CDR1 is SGHDT and CDR2 is YYEEEE. This CDR3 region has 14 residues. The ends lost 4 bases at V and 5 bases at J; junction bases unmatched: 7. The CDR3 is CASSMEGQGYGYTF. The CDR3 DNA reads as TGTGCCAGCAGCATGGAAGGACAGGGTTATGGCTACACCTTC.

The chain has TRBV30 and TRBJ1-1; 8 nucleotides match TRBD1. Per the germline V gene, CDR1 is GTSNPN and CDR2 is SVGIG (reference sequence). This CDR3 contains 15 residues. V lost 4 bases, J lost 2 bases, and 9 bases stayed unmatched. The CDR3 nucleotides are TGTGCCTGGATGAAACTCAGGGGGCTTAACACTGAAGCTTTCTTT. Translation: CAWMKLRGLNTEAFF.

Written as DNA, the CDR3 is TGTGCCAGCAGCCAAAGATTATTCTATAGCAATCAGCCCCAGCATTTT. This codes for CASSQRLFYSNQPQHF. This chain joins TRBV4-2 and TRBJ1-5; unclear D gene. The germline CDR1 and CDR2 sequences are LGHNA and YNFKEQ. The CDR3 runs to 16 residues. Trimming shortened V by 2 bases and J by 0 bases, and 11 bases separated the two germline ends.